A single sample is the source of the 18 T cell receptor beta chains below, sequenced in a study of T cell responses to AZD1222 COVID-19 vaccine. Assay: immunoSEQ multiplex PCR; the TCRdb copy retains only in-frame clones and omits some. Of around 80,000 clones in the sample, more than 70% are singletons; the top ten hold roughly 11%. The sequenced sample was peripheral blood, obtained on day 0 of AZD1222 vaccination. These receptors came from an adult in good health.

Here the CDR3 reads CATSGTGFDTEAFF. CDR3 coding DNA: TGTGCCACCAGCGGTACAGGGTTTGACACTGAAGCTTTCTTT. The chain recombines TRBV15 with TRBJ1-1; D might be TRBD1 (6 bases). V was shortened by 5 bases and J by 3 bases, with 13 bases between the two germline ends. Germline V CDR1 and CDR2: LNHNV, YYDKDF (reference sequence). CDR3 length equals 14 residues.

The chain links TRBV7-9 to TRBJ2-7; TRBD1 agrees at 9 bases. The CDR3 is 12 amino acids. Germline CDR1 SEHNR, CDR2 FQNEAQ (reference sequence). Trimming took 5 bases from V and 6 from J; bases not matched to a gene: 2. The CDR3 protein is CASSQGQGEQYF. In DNA, the CDR3 is TGTGCCAGCAGCCAGGGACAGGGCGAGCAGTACTTC. The whole variable domain, remainder taken from reference TRBV7-9 and TRBJ2-7, is DTGVSQNPRHKITKRGQNVTFRCDPISEHNRLYWYRQTLGQGPEFLTYFQNEAQLEKSRLLSDRFSAERPKGSFSTLEIQRTEQGDSAMYLCASSQGQGEQYFGPGTRLTVT.

This clone was recorded a few times. The chain carries TRBV5-1 and TRBJ1-2; TRBD1 matches at 10 bases. Germline-derived CDR1 and CDR2 are SGHRS and YFSETQ. The trim removed 3 bases at V and 4 bases at J, leaving 6 bases unmatched. CDR3 length equals 15 residues. CDR3 nucleotides: TGCGCCAGCAGCTCGGGACAGGGGATGGTCTATGGCTACACCTTC. Its translation: CASSSGQGMVYGYTF.

The gene calls are TRBV24-1 and TRBJ2-1; D gene ambiguous. The CDR3 extends over 14 amino acids. From germline, CDR1 is KGHDR and CDR2 SFDVKD. The V gene lost 5 bases and the J gene lost 10 bases, with 17 bases spanning the gap. CDR3 sequence: CATSAPGVVGEQFF. The CDR3 DNA is TGTGCCACCAGTGCGCCCGGAGTCGTCGGAGAGCAGTTCTTC.

V and J are TRBV19 and TRBJ2-2, with 15 bases lining up with TRBD2. CDR3 length equals 17 residues. From germline, CDR1 is LNHDA and CDR2 SQIVND (reference sequence). Trimming at V came to 3 bases and at J to 7 bases, leaving 6 bases not matched to a gene. CDR3 amino acids: CASSIRTSGGAVGELFF. The DNA of the CDR3 is TGTGCCAGTAGTATCCGGACTAGCGGGGGGGCAGTCGGGGAGCTGTTTTTT.

The V and J genes are TRBV19 and TRBJ2-3, with a tentative D call TRBD2 (5 bases). The CDR3 is made up of 15 amino acids. V shed 3 bases and J shed 6 bases, with 16 bases lying between them. Germline CDR1 and CDR2: LNHDA and SQIVND (reference sequence). This chain's CDR3 is CASSMVGSGWDTQYF. In DNA, the CDR3 is TGTGCCAGTAGTATGGTCGGGTCGGGATGGGATACGCAGTATTTT.

The chain employs TRBV7-2 and TRBJ2-1; 12 bases are a match to TRBD2. The CDR3 is 18 amino acids. V was clipped by 3 bases and J by 1 base; unmatched bases: 7. In germline, CDR1 is SGHTA, CDR2 FQGNSA. Here the CDR3 reads CASSFQTSGGGSYNEQFF. For the CDR3, the DNA is TGTGCCAGCAGCTTTCAGACTAGCGGGGGAGGGTCCTACAATGAGCAGTTCTTC.

The chain links TRBV5-1 to TRBJ2-2; 7 nucleotides line up with TRBD2. The trim removed 5 bases at V and 4 bases at J, leaving 5 bases unmatched. The CDR3 contains 14 residues. Germline-derived CDR1 and CDR2 are SGHRS and YFSETQ. The CDR3 protein is CASRLAGVTGELFF. CDR3 bases: TGCGCCAGCAGACTCGCGGGGGTCACCGGGGAGCTGTTTTTT.

The table lists this clone with a few counts. The chain couples TRBV30 to TRBJ2-2; possible D gene TRBD1, 5 bases. The germline V gene encodes CDR1 GTSNPN and CDR2 SVGIG (reference sequence). V was cut by 3 bases and J by 6 bases, with 14 bases left in between. The CDR3 spans 14 residues. This chain's CDR3 is CAWSPGNGPGELFF. DNA of the CDR3: TGTGCCTGGAGCCCAGGGAACGGTCCCGGGGAGCTGTTTTTT.

The chain recombines TRBV4-1 with TRBJ2-5; tentative D call: TRBD2 (5 bases). Germline CDR1 MGHRA, CDR2 YSYEKL. The ends were cut back, 0 bases at V and 5 bases at J, with 13 bases in the middle. This CDR3 comprises 15 residues. The CDR3 sequence is CASSQDGLAAETQYF. CDR3 bases: TGCGCCAGCAGCCAAGATGGCCTAGCAGCTGAGACCCAGTACTTC.

V and J are TRBV30 and TRBJ1-6, with D perhaps matching TRBD1 (5 bases). This CDR3 spans 17 amino acids. The V and J ends lost 0 bases and 5 bases respectively, with 17 bases between them. Germline values: CDR1 GTSNPN, CDR2 SVGIG (reference sequence). The CDR3 protein is CAWSVGFGTANNSPLHF. As DNA, the CDR3 is TGTGCCTGGAGTGTAGGTTTTGGGACGGCGAATAATTCACCCCTCCACTTT.

V gene TRBV30 combines with J gene TRBJ2-3; D gene unclear. This CDR3 contains 13 residues. Germline values: CDR1 GTSNPN, CDR2 SVGIG (reference sequence). Trimming cost V 2 bases and J 4 bases, with 10 bases left between them. The CDR3 region is CAWSTDTADTQYF. The DNA for the CDR3 is TGTGCCTGGAGTACTGACACGGCAGATACGCAGTATTTT.

The rearrangement joins TRBV5-1 to TRBJ1-3; D is perhaps TRBD1 (5 bases). Deletions cut 4 bases from V and 0 bases from J, with 14 bases between. Per germline, CDR1 SGHRS and CDR2 YFSETQ. The CDR3 loop spans 16 amino acids. CDR3 amino acids: CASSVEGPASGNTIYF. The CDR3 DNA reads TGCGCCAGCAGCGTCGAGGGGCCCGCCTCTGGAAACACCATATATTTT.

This chain uses TRBV7-2 with TRBJ1-3; D possibly corresponds to TRBD1 (5 bases). Per the germline V gene, CDR1 is SGHTA and CDR2 is FQGNSA. This CDR3 comprises 15 residues. Trimming took 1 base from V and 0 from J, leaving 7 bases between them. CDR3 nucleotides: TGTGCCAGCAGCTTAGTAGGGGTCTCTGGAAACACCATATATTTT. As protein: CASSLVGVSGNTIYF.

J is TRBJ2-1 and V is TRBV11-2; TRBD1 matches 11 bases. V dropped 3 bases and J dropped 8; count of bases not matched to a gene: 6. CDR1 and CDR2 (germline): SGHAT, FQNNGV. This CDR3 is built from 15 residues. In DNA, the CDR3 is TGTGCCAGCAGCTTGGGACAGGGGGTTTCGGATGAGCAGTTCTTC. Its translation: CASSLGQGVSDEQFF. The full variable domain, its missing parts supplied by reference TRBV11-2 and TRBJ2-1, is EAGVAQSPRYKIIEKRQSVAFWCNPISGHATLYWYQQILGQGPKLLIQFQNNGVVDDSQLPKDRFSAERLKGVDSTLKIQPAKLEDSAVYLCASSLGQGVSDEQFFGPGTRLTVL.

This clone has only one observation. This rearrangement joins TRBV2 to TRBJ1-5, with D possibly being TRBD1 (5 bases). Trimming stripped 6 bases from V and 9 bases from J, with 12 bases between. The CDR3 is 12 residues long. Per the germline V gene, CDR1 is SNHLY and CDR2 is FYNNEI. CDR3 DNA sequence: TGTGCCAGCAGACTAAACCAGGGGCCCCAGCATTTT. Protein sequence: CASRLNQGPQHF.

The chain is built from TRBV7-9 and TRBJ2-1; D possibly uses TRBD1 or TRBD2 (5 bases each). Germline CDR1 and CDR2: SEHNR and FQNEAQ (reference sequence). This CDR3 is 16 amino acids long. V lost 1 base and J lost 0, with 10 bases in between. CDR3: CASSLGDPSSYNEQFF. CDR3 nucleotides: TGTGCCAGCAGCTTAGGGGACCCGAGCTCCTACAATGAGCAGTTCTTC.

The chain links TRBV21-1 to TRBJ2-3; the D segment call TRBD1 is taken from the table without a DNA check. TRBV21-1 is noted as a pseudogene. The CDR3 extends over 16 amino acids. This CDR3 is CASSTPGHIRPDTQYF. The CDR3 coding sequence is TGTGCCAGCAGCACCCCGGGACATATTAGGCCAGATACGCAGTATTTT.